This passage covers 6 T cell receptor beta chains from one sample sequenced in a study of control samples from healthy donors and cancer patients. Using immunoSEQ multiplex PCR, the repertoire was profiled, and TCRdb retains in-frame clones only, with some absent. The data hold tens of thousands of clones, with roughly 90% observed a single time. The sample consisted of PBMCs. The origin of the receptors is a woman between 40 and 55 years old with head and neck cancer.

This sequence joins TRBV27 and TRBJ1-1, with 12 bases lining up with TRBD1. The CDR3 is 16 amino acids. Germline-derived CDR1 and CDR2 are MNHEY and SMNVEV (reference sequence). J lost 3 bases, V lost 5 bases, and 7 bases had no gene match. The CDR3 here is CASSPGTGGGHTEAFF. CDR3 coding DNA: TGTGCCAGCAGTCCCGGGACAGGGGGCGGCCACACTGAAGCTTTCTTT.

The chain employs TRBV24-1 and TRBJ1-1, with 8 nucleotides matching TRBD1. V trimming: 9 bases; J trimming: 6 bases; junction bases outside the gene matches: 8. Germline-derived CDR1 and CDR2 are KGHDR and SFDVKD. The CDR3 consists of 13 residues. The CDR3 region is CATPPLTGAEAFF. CDR3 nucleotide sequence: TGTGCCACCCCCCCCCTGACAGGGGCTGAAGCTTTCTTT.

This clone was seen just once. This chain uses TRBV19 with TRBJ1-2; no reliable D call. CDR1 is LNHDA and CDR2 is SQIVND in the germline V gene (reference sequence). Trimming took off 5 bases at V and 3 bases at J, with 10 bases between the two ends. The CDR3 length is 13 residues. CDR3 sequence: CASSDRVHYGYTF. The CDR3 nucleotides read TGTGCCAGTAGTGATAGGGTTCACTATGGCTACACCTTC.

V and J are TRBV5-1 and TRBJ2-3, with 11 bases aligning to TRBD2. This CDR3 is built from 16 residues. J was trimmed by 2 bases and V by 3 bases; bases with no gene match: 5. Germline CDR1 SGHRS, CDR2 YFSETQ. CDR3 protein: CASSYGLAGTTDTQYF. CDR3 coding DNA: TGCGCCAGCAGCTACGGACTAGCGGGCACCACAGATACGCAGTATTTT. The whole variable domain, remainder taken from reference TRBV5-1 and TRBJ2-3, is KAGVTQTPRYLIKTRGQQVTLSCSPISGHRSVSWYQQTPGQGLQFLFEYFSETQRNKGNFPGRFSGRQFSNSRSEMNVSTLELGDSALYLCASSYGLAGTTDTQYFGPGTRLTVL.

The rearrangement uses TRBV9 and TRBJ1-1; maybe TRBD1 (5 bases). The CDR3 sequence is 14 residues long. The germline V and J ends were trimmed by 1 base and 2 bases, with 9 bases remaining between them. Germline V gene data show CDR1 as SGDLS and CDR2 as YYNGEE. The CDR3 DNA reads TGTGCCAGCAGCGTACAGGGTCGCAACACTGAAGCTTTCTTT. This sequence encodes CASSVQGRNTEAFF.

The gene calls are TRBV15 and TRBJ2-1, with D hard to call. CDR1 LNHNV and CDR2 YYDKDF come from the germline V gene (reference sequence). With 3 bases removed from V and 0 bases from J, the gap between germline ends came to 15 bases. There are 17 residues in the CDR3. DNA of the CDR3: TGTGCCACCAGCAGGATGATTGCTTTGAACTCCTACAATGAGCAGTTCTTC. This translates into CATSRMIALNSYNEQFF.